This TCR beta chain was profiled in a study of identical twins. Overall study findings and caveats: Partial confounding of zero-insertion analyses by invariant MAIT and iNKT cells was possible. Cord blood beta clonotypes present at high abundance carried fewer insertions; no such pattern appeared in memory repertoires. In drawing conclusions, the study used cross-sectional statistical analysis and did not follow the same donors.

V lost 8 bases to trimming and J lost 3 bases, with 25 bases between them. This CDR3 is built from 18 residues. Germline values: CDR1 LNHDA, CDR2 SQIVND (reference sequence). A universal primer site came from template switching; cDNA carried unique molecular identifiers. TCRdb re-called the 5' RACE reads with MiXCR, one entry per CDR3 protein. Of approximately 700,000 distinct CDR3 sequences in the sample, 5.5% to 6.5% are singletons; the top ten hold about 2%. This clonotype was detected only a few times. What it binds is unknown. The source material was naive T cells sorted from blood. The receptor was derived from a man aged 18-30 years in good health. V usage is TRBV19 and J usage is TRBJ2-2, with D possibly matching TRBD2 (5 bases). The CDR3 nucleotides read TGTGCCAGTCGTCCGGGGTCCCTCACCCTAACCGACACCGGGGAGCTGTTTTTT. It is translated as CASRPGSLTLTDTGELFF.